The present entry profiles one T cell receptor (beta chain) with its context. This clonotype is medium-sized (0.01 to 0.1%) in terms of sample share. Its cognate antigen has yet to be identified. There are no base qualities to consult, and no much larger clone falls within one base. This sample was included in a study of regulatory and conventional T cells in breast cancer (dated by TCRdb to 2014 to 2015). The library was prepared using PCR. Reads for this sample came from an Illumina MiSeq. TCRdb reprocessing: public reads trimmed at Q25 with fastp, clones called with MiXCR, in-frame beta chains kept. Records with the same CDR3 protein are collapsed into one entry carrying the most frequent genes and DNA. The sample profile shows around 16,000 distinct CDR3 sequences; about 31% of them were found once. The biggest ten clones account for around 1.5% of the sample. CDR3 length: 16 amino acids, cysteine to phenylalanine. The only DNA kept is the CDR3, 48 bases in frame from the first base. Taken from the germline V gene, the CDR1 and CDR2 loops are MGHRA and YSYEKL. V was cut back by 0 bases and J by 6 bases, leaving a gap of 17 bases between them.

The chain is assembled from TRBV4-1 and TRBJ2-5, with the D segment possibly TRBD1 or TRBD2, each aligning over 6 bases. The sample consisted of conventional T cells from blood. The TCR comes from a female donor in good health. The CDR3 protein: CASSQEAEGGLKTQYF. Here is the DNA: TGCGCCAGCAGCCAAGAGGCGGAGGGGGGACTGAAGACCCAGTACTTC.